This entry lists 10 T cell receptor beta chains sequenced from one sample in a study of T cells after yellow fever vaccination. TCRdb re-derived calls from the 5' RACE reads in MiXCR, one entry per CDR3 protein. The sample lists almost 600,000 distinct CDR3 sequences, roughly 12% occurring once. Sample: PBMCs, taken on the day of the yellow fever booster vaccination. These receptors were obtained from a man in his thirties or forties who received the YFV17D yellow fever vaccine.

The V and J genes are TRBV19 and TRBJ2-4; 8 bases align to TRBD1. V was clipped by 3 bases and J by 6 bases; unmatched bases: 7. The CDR3 loop spans 15 amino acids. CDR1 is LNHDA and CDR2 is SQIVND in the germline V gene (reference sequence). The CDR3 DNA is TGTGCCAGTAGTATGACAGGGGCCTACGGAAACATTCAGTACTTC. Encoded protein: CASSMTGAYGNIQYF.

The rearrangement uses TRBV15 and TRBJ2-3, with 11 bases fitting TRBD2. The length of the CDR3 is 15 residues. V was pared by 3 bases and J by 2 bases, with 1 base of the junction left unmatched. From germline, CDR1 is LNHNV and CDR2 YYDKDF (reference sequence). The CDR3: CATSRTSGTTDTQYF. The CDR3 DNA reads TGTGCCACCAGCAGGACTAGCGGGACCACAGATACGCAGTATTTT.

This clonotype was seen only a few times. J is TRBJ2-1 and V is TRBV10-3; 7 bases match TRBD2. The trim removed 8 bases at V and 4 bases at J, leaving 5 bases unmatched. The CDR3 runs 13 residues. Germline assignment: CDR1 ENHRY and CDR2 SYGVKD. The CDR3 bases are TGTGCCATCGGGCTAGCGGAATACAATGAGCAGTTCTTC. It specifies CAIGLAEYNEQFF.

In its sample, this clonotype was seen many times. The rearrangement uses TRBV7-9 and TRBJ2-7, with D perhaps TRBD1 or TRBD2 (5 bases each). This CDR3 is built from 14 residues. Looked up from germline, CDR1 is SEHNR and CDR2 is FQNEAQ (reference sequence). Trimming cost V 4 bases and J 1 base, with 11 bases left between them. CDR3 in amino acids: CASSSGTDSYEQYF. The CDR3 nucleotides read TGTGCCAGCAGCTCCGGGACGGATTCCTACGAGCAGTACTTC. Using reference TRBV7-9 and TRBJ2-7 for the parts outside the CDR3, the full variable domain is DTGVSQNPRHKITKRGQNVTFRCDPISEHNRLYWYRQTLGQGPEFLTYFQNEAQLEKSRLLSDRFSAERPKGSFSTLEIQRTEQGDSAMYLCASSSGTDSYEQYFGPGTRLTVT.

The chain joins TRBV12-3 or TRBV12-4 to TRBJ2-7; TRBD1 might be the D (6 bases). V was cut by 5 bases and J by 7 bases, with 15 bases left in between. The CDR3 spans 13 residues. The CDR3 nucleotides are TGTGCCAGCAGTATACAGGGTTTGGGTGAGCAGTACTTC. It translates to CASSIQGLGEQYF.

In DNA form, the CDR3 reads TGTGCCAGCTCACCCTATAGCGGGAGGACCAGCTCCTACGAGCAGTACTTC. Protein: CASSPYSGRTSSYEQYF. The rearrangement uses TRBV18 and TRBJ2-7; 10 nucleotides line up with TRBD2. CDR3 size: 17 residues. From germline, CDR1 is KGHSH and CDR2 LQKENI. The trim removed 3 bases at V and 0 bases at J, leaving 8 bases unmatched. Full variable domain (missing parts from reference TRBV18 and TRBJ2-7): NAGVMQNPRHLVRRRGQEARLRCSPMKGHSHVYWYRQLPEEGLKFMVYLQKENIIDESGMPKERFSAEFPKEGPSILRIQQVVRGDSAAYFCASSPYSGRTSSYEQYFGPGTRLTVT.

This clonotype turned up a few times. V is TRBV19 and J is TRBJ2-5; 10 bases fit TRBD1. J lost 5 bases, V lost 8 bases, and 8 bases had no gene match. The V gene's germline CDR1 is LNHDA and CDR2 SQIVND (reference sequence). CDR3 length: 14 amino acids. The CDR3 DNA sequence: TGTGCCAGTGGCCCCGACAGGGGGCAGGAGACCCAGTACTTC. It translates to CASGPDRGQETQYF. Variable domain in full (rest from reference TRBV19 and TRBJ2-5): DGGITQSPKYLFRKEGQNVTLSCEQNLNHDAMYWYRQDPGQGLRLIYYSQIVNDFQKGDIAEGYSVSREKKESFPLTVTSAQKNPTAFYLCASGPDRGQETQYFGPGTRLLVL.

This clonotype showed up many times. The chain links TRBV20-1 to TRBJ2-5, with TRBD2 identical over 10 bases. Losses at the gene ends were 7 bases for V and 7 bases for J; bases not matched to a gene: 12. Per germline, CDR1 DFQATT and CDR2 SNEGSKA (reference sequence). CDR3 length: 14 amino acids. The CDR3 region is CSGWSSGRSGTQYF. In DNA form, the CDR3 reads TGCAGTGGGTGGTCTAGCGGGAGATCTGGGACCCAGTACTTC.

The chain has TRBV7-8 and TRBJ2-3, with no clear D. Germline lookup yields CDR1 SGHVS and CDR2 FQNEAQ. V lost 2 bases to trimming and J lost 6 bases, with 15 bases between them. CDR3 length: 15 residues. The CDR3 DNA follows: TGTGCCAGCAGCTTAAAATGGCCCGACCGGGATACGCAGTATTTT. Residues: CASSLKWPDRDTQYF. Complete variable domain (other parts from reference TRBV7-8 and TRBJ2-3): GAGVSQSPRYKVAKRGQDVALRCDPISGHVSLFWYQQALGQGPEFLTYFQNEAQLDKSGLPSDRFFAERPEGSVSTLKIQRTQQEDSAVYLCASSLKWPDRDTQYFGPGTRLTVL.

This clonotype was observed a handful of times. The chain recombines TRBV4-3 with TRBJ1-5, with 8 bases identical to TRBD1. Germline CDR1 and CDR2: LGHNA and YSLEER. V lost 0 bases, J lost 1 base, and 8 bases stayed unmatched. The CDR3 has 18 amino acids. The CDR3 here is CASSQDLPRTGSNQPQHF. CDR3 nucleotides: TGCGCCAGCAGCCAAGATCTCCCCCGGACAGGGAGCAATCAGCCCCAGCATTTT.